A single sample is the source of the 19 T cell receptor beta chains below, sequenced in a study of blood T cell repertoires in COVID-19. Measured with immunoSEQ multiplex PCR; TCRdb has only the in-frame clones, and not every one. Among about 250,000 clones, 87% were seen once, and the ten largest hold roughly 3%. Sequenced material: peripheral blood. Every receptor here comes from a man between 18 and 29 years old with active or convalescent COVID-19.

The CDR3 DNA sequence: TGTGCCACCAGTCCTACAGGGAGTGGTGAGCAGTTCTTC. Translating gives CATSPTGSGEQFF. The chain recombines TRBV24-1 with TRBJ2-1; perhaps TRBD1 as D (6 bases). The CDR3 runs to 13 residues. Looked up from germline, CDR1 is KGHDR and CDR2 is SFDVKD. With 6 bases removed from V and 9 bases from J, the gap between germline ends came to 14 bases.

Here the CDR3 reads CAISGGNNSPLHF. For the CDR3, the DNA is TGTGCCATCAGTGGAGGGAATAATTCACCCCTCCACTTT. The chain employs TRBV10-3 and TRBJ1-6; unclear D gene. Germline V lookup: CDR1 ENHRY, CDR2 SYGVKD. The CDR3 spans 13 residues. V was shortened by 4 bases and J by 5 bases, with 6 bases between the two germline ends.

V and J are TRBV4-3 and TRBJ1-3; D is ambiguous. The V end was cut by 0 bases, the J end by 8 bases, with 11 bases between. The CDR3 spans 14 residues. CDR1 and CDR2 from the germline V gene are LGHNA and YSLEER. This CDR3 reads CASSQDYRGHTIYF. The CDR3 bases are TGCGCCAGCAGCCAAGATTATCGCGGCCACACCATATATTTT.

The chain recombines TRBV10-3 with TRBJ2-7; 8 bases line up with TRBD1. This CDR3 is built from 13 residues. V was pared by 11 bases and J by 5 bases, with 11 bases of the junction left unmatched. The germline gives CDR1 ENHRY, CDR2 SYGVKD. CDR3 coding DNA: TGTGCCCGATCAAGGGCAGGGGGCAACGAGCAGTACTTC. Translated: CARSRAGGNEQYF.

This clone has more than one count but fewer than ten. The chain recombines TRBV9 with TRBJ1-6; tentative D call: TRBD1 (5 bases). The CDR3 length is 14 residues. The V end lost 0 bases, the J end lost 5 bases, and 6 bases lay between the germline ends. CDR1 SGDLS and CDR2 YYNGEE come from the germline V gene. The CDR3 region has the DNA TGTGCCAGCAGCGTAGAGGGGCATAATTCACCCCTCCACTTT. It is translated as CASSVEGHNSPLHF.

The rearrangement uses TRBV14 and TRBJ1-1; no clear D. The CDR3 is 14 residues long. Germline V lookup: CDR1 SGHDN, CDR2 FVKESK. Trimming pared 0 bases from V and 1 base from J, leaving 6 bases between. The CDR3 bases are TGTGCCAGCAGCCAAGATCCGGGGAACACTGAAGCTTTCTTT. It encodes CASSQDPGNTEAFF.

V and J are TRBV6-2 or TRBV6-3 and TRBJ2-7; D is unclear. The CDR3 contains 15 residues. Germline CDR1 is MNHEY and CDR2 is SVGEGT. Trimming took off 2 bases at V and 3 bases at J, with 14 bases between the two ends. CDR3 residues: CASSYGRSPIYEQYF. CDR3 DNA sequence: TGTGCCAGCAGTTACGGTCGTAGCCCAATCTACGAGCAGTACTTC.

The chain has TRBV6-5 and TRBJ2-3, with TRBD2 identical over 7 bases. Per germline, CDR1 MNHEY and CDR2 SVGAGI. The junction had 7 bases not matched to a gene; V was cut back by 2 bases and J by 5 bases. The CDR3 contains 15 residues. The CDR3 DNA follows: TGTGCCAGCAGTTACGGGGCGGGAGTGGTAGATACGCAGTATTTT. Translating it yields CASSYGAGVVDTQYF.

This chain connects TRBV5-5 to TRBJ1-5, with 7 bases lining up with TRBD1. V lost 4 bases and J lost 1; bases outside the gene matches: 5. CDR1 and CDR2 from the germline V gene are SGHKS and YYEKEE (reference sequence). There are 15 residues in the CDR3. The CDR3 nucleotides are TGTGCCAGCAGCAGGGACAGCTCGAGCAATCAGCCCCAGCATTTT. Protein sequence: CASSRDSSSNQPQHF.

The rearrangement links TRBV18 to TRBJ2-4; 12 nucleotides agree with TRBD2. Trimming at V came to 5 bases and at J to 6 bases, leaving 8 bases not matched to a gene. CDR1 is KGHSH, CDR2 LQKENI, per germline. CDR3 length: 16 amino acids. The CDR3 region is CASSTSLTSGGNIQYF. As DNA, the CDR3 is TGTGCCAGCTCAACTTCTCTGACTAGCGGGGGAAACATTCAGTACTTC.

A word on this clone: This specimen includes other DNA sequences encoding the same CDR3. The chain joins TRBV5-1 to TRBJ1-1; possibly TRBD1 for D (5 bases). The ends were cut back, 0 bases at V and 1 base at J, with 10 bases in the middle. Germline assignment: CDR1 SGHRS and CDR2 YFSETQ. This CDR3 spans 15 amino acids. This chain's CDR3 is CASSLGRGSNTEAFF. CDR3 nucleotides: TGCGCCAGCAGCTTGGGGAGGGGCTCGAACACTGAAGCTTTCTTT.

V gene TRBV4-2 combines with J gene TRBJ2-7; D perhaps matches TRBD2 (6 bases). Per the germline V gene, CDR1 is LGHNA and CDR2 is YNFKEQ. Trimming pared 3 bases from V and 3 bases from J, leaving 15 bases between. The CDR3 spans 15 residues. CDR3 nucleotide sequence: TGTGCCAGCAGCCAGAGACTACCGGGGGTCTACGAGCAGTACTTC. Translation gives CASSQRLPGVYEQYF.

This rearrangement joins TRBV6-5 to TRBJ1-2; the match to TRBD1 covers 7 bases. The CDR3 sequence is 16 residues long. Germline V gene data show CDR1 as MNHEY and CDR2 as SVGAGI. V was pared by 4 bases and J by 2 bases, with 10 bases of the junction left unmatched. For the CDR3, the DNA is TGTGCCAGCAGTTTCGCGGCTCACAGGGGAAACTATGGCTACACCTTC. Translation gives CASSFAAHRGNYGYTF.

The chain couples TRBV6-5 to TRBJ1-1, with TRBD1 as a possible D gene (5 bases). The germline gives CDR1 MNHEY, CDR2 SVGAGI. The V and J ends lost 5 bases and 2 bases respectively, with 9 bases between them. There are 13 residues in the CDR3. The CDR3 loop is CASSRQTNTEAFF. CDR3 nucleotide sequence: TGTGCCAGCAGTCGACAGACAAACACTGAAGCTTTCTTT.

The chain joins TRBV5-1 to TRBJ2-6, with D perhaps matching TRBD1 (6 bases). CDR3 length: 16 residues. Trimming removed 3 bases from V and 0 bases from J, with 10 bases in between. Germline V CDR1 and CDR2: SGHRS, YFSETQ. This CDR3 is CASSSPQGSGANVLTF. The CDR3 DNA sequence: TGCGCCAGCAGCTCGCCACAGGGCTCTGGGGCCAACGTCCTGACTTTC.

This clone has a single count. The chain is built from TRBV7-9 and TRBJ1-6; tentative D call: TRBD1 (6 bases). Trimming removed 1 base at V and 10 bases at J, with 11 bases between. The CDR3 is 14 residues long. Germline V gene lookup returns CDR1 SEHNR and CDR2 FQNEAQ (reference sequence). The CDR3 DNA reads as TGTGCCAGCAGCTTAGAGGGGGGGCGCTCACCCCTCCACTTT. Protein sequence: CASSLEGGRSPLHF.

The V and J genes are TRBV2 and TRBJ1-2; 7 positions agree with TRBD1. The CDR3 sequence is 15 residues long. Germline CDR1 and CDR2: SNHLY and FYNNEI. After removal of 1 base from V and 6 bases from J, the junction contained 8 bases not matched to a gene. The CDR3 DNA follows: TGTGCCAGCAGTGAAGAGGTCAGGGGGGCTGATGGCTACACCTTC. Its protein product is CASSEEVRGADGYTF.

The CDR3 sequence: CAALVKEGRSYNEQFF. CDR3 DNA: TGTGCCGCGTTAGTAAAAGAGGGTCGTTCCTACAATGAGCAGTTCTTC. The rearrangement uses TRBV2 and TRBJ2-1; possibly TRBD2 for D (5 bases). V lost 11 bases and J 1 base, leaving 21 bases between the germline ends. The germline CDR1 and CDR2 sequences are SNHLY and FYNNEI. There are 16 residues in the CDR3.

V gene TRBV28 combines with J gene TRBJ2-7; D possibly corresponds to TRBD1 (5 bases). Germline lookup yields CDR1 MDHEN and CDR2 SYDVKM. Trimming removed 6 bases at V and 4 bases at J, with 13 bases between. This CDR3 is 13 amino acids long. The CDR3 here is CASRGQLLYEQYF. The DNA of the CDR3 is TGTGCCAGCAGGGGGCAGCTTCTTTACGAGCAGTACTTC.